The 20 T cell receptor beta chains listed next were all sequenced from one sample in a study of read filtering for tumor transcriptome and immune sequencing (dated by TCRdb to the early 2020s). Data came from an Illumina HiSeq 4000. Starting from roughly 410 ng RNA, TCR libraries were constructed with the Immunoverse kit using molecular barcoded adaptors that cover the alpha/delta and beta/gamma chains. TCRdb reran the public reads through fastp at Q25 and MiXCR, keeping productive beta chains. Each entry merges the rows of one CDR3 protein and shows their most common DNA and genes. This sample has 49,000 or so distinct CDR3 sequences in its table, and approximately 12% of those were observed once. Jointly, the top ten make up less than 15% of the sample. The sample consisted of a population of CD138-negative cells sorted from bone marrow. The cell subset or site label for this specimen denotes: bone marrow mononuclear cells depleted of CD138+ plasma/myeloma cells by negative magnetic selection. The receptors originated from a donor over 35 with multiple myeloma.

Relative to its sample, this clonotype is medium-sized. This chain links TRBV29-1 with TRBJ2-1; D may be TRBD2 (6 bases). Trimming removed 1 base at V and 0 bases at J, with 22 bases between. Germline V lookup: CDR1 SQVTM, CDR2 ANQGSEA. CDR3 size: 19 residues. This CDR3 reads CSVEGTQEGPTSSYNEQFF. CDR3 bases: TGCAGCGTTGAAGGAACCCAGGAGGGACCAACCAGCTCCTACAATGAGCAGTTCTTC.

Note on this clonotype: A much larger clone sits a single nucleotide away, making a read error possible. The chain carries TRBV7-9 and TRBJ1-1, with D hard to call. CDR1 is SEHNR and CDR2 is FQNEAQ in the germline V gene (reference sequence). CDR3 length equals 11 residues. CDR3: CASGLQLEAFF. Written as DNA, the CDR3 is TGTGCCAGCGGCTTGCAGCTCGAAGCTTTCTTT. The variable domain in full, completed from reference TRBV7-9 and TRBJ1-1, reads DTGVSQNPRHKITKRGQNVTFRCDPISEHNRLYWYRQTLGQGPEFLTYFQNEAQLEKSRLLSDRFSAERPKGSFSTLEIQRTEQGDSAMYLCASGLQLEAFFGQGTRLTVV.

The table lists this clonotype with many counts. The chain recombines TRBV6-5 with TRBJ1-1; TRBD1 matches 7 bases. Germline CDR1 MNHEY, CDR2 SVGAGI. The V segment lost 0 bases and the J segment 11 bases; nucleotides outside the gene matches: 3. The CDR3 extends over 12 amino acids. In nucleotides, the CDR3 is TGTGCCAGCAGTTACTCGGGCAGGGGGGCTTTCTTT. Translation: CASSYSGRGAFF.

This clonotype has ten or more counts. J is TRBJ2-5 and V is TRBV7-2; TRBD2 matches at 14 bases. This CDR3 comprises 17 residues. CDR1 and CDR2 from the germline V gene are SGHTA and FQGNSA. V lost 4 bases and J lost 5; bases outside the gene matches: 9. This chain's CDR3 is CASSSTSGRAAGETQYF. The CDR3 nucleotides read TGTGCCAGCAGCTCGACTAGCGGGAGGGCGGCGGGGGAGACCCAGTACTTC.

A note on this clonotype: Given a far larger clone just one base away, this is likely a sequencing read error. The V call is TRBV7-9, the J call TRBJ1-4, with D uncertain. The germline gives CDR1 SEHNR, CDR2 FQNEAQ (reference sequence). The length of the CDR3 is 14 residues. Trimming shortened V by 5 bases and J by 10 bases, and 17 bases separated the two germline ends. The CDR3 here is CASSPRETHVKLFF. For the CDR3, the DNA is TGTGCCAGCAGCCCTAGGGAGACACATGTAAAACTGTTTTTT.

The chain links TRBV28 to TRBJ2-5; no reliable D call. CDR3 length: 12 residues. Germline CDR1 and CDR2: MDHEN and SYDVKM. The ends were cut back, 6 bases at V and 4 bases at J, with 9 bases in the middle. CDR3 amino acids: CASSLTPETQYF. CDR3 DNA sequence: TGTGCCAGCAGCCTTACCCCAGAGACCCAGTACTTC. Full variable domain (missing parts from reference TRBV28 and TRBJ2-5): DVKVTQSSRYLVKRTGEKVFLECVQDMDHENMFWYRQDPGLGLRLIYFSYDVKMKEKGDIPEGYSVSREKKERFSLILESASTNQTSMYLCASSLTPETQYFGPGTRLLVL.

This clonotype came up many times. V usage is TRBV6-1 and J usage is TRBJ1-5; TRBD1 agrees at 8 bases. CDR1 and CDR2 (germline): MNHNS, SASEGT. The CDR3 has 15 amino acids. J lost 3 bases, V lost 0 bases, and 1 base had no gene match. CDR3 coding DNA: TGTGCCAGCAGTGAAGCGGACAGGGCCAATCAGCCCCAGCATTTT. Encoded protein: CASSEADRANQPQHF.

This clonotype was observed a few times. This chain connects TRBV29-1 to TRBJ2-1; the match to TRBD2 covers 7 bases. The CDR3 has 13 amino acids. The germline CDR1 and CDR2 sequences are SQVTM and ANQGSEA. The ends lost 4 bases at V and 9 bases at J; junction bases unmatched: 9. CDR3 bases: TGCAGCGTTGGTACGGGAGGTTGGAGTGAGCAGTTCTTC. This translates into CSVGTGGWSEQFF.

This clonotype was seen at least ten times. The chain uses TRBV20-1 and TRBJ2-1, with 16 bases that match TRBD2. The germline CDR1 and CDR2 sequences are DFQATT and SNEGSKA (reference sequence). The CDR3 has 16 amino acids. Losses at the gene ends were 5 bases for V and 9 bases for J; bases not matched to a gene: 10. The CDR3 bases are TGCAGTGCTGTTGGGGGGACTAGCGGGAGGGCCGTTGAGCAGTTCTTC. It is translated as CSAVGGTSGRAVEQFF.

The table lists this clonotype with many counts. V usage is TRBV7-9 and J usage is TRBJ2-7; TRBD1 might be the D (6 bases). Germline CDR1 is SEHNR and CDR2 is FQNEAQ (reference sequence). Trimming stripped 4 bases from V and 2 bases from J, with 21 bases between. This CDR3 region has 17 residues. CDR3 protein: CASSSPPFGGPPYEQYF. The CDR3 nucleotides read TGTGCCAGCAGCTCACCTCCTTTTGGGGGCCCGCCCTACGAGCAGTACTTC.

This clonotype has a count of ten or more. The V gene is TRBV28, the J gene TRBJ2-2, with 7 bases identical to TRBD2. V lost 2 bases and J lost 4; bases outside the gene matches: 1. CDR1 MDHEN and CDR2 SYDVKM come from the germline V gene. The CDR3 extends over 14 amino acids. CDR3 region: CASSLAGVTGELFF. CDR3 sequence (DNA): TGTGCCAGCAGTTTAGCGGGAGTCACCGGGGAGCTGTTTTTT.

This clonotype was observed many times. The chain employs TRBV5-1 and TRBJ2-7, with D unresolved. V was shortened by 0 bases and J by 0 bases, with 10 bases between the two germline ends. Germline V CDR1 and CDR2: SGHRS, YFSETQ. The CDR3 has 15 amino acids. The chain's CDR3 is CASSLEPALSYEQYF. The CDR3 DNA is TGCGCCAGCAGCTTGGAGCCAGCCCTCTCCTACGAGCAGTACTTC.

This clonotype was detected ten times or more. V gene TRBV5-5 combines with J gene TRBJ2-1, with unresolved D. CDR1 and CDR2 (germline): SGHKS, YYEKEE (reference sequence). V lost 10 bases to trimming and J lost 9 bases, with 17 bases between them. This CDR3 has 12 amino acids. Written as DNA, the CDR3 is TGTGCCTCGTCGGTATTTTCCGGTGAGCAGTTCTTC. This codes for CASSVFSGEQFF.

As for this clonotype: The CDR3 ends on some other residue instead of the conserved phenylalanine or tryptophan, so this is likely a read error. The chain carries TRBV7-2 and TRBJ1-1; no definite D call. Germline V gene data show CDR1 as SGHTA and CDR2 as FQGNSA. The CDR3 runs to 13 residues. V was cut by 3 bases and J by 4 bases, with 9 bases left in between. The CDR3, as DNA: TGTGCCAGCAGCTTTGTAATGCGCACTGAAGCTTTCTCT. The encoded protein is CASSFVMRTEAFS.

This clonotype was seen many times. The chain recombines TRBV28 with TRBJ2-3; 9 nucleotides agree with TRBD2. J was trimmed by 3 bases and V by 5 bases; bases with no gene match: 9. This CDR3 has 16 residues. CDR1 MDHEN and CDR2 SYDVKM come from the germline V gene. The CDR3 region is CASSGGRALGTDTQYF. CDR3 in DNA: TGTGCCAGCAGTGGCGGGAGGGCCTTGGGAACAGATACGCAGTATTTT.

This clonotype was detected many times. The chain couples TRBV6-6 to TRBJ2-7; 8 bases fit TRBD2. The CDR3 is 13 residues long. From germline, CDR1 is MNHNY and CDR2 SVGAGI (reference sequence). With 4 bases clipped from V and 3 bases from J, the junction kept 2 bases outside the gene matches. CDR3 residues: CASSSGGYYEQYF. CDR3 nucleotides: TGTGCCAGCAGTTCGGGGGGGTACTACGAGCAGTACTTC.

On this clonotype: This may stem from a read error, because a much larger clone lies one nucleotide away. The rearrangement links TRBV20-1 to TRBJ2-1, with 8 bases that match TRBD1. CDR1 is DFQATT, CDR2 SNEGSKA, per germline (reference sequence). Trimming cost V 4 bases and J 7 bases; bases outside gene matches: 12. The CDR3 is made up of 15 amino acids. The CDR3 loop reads CSANTDGQGRNEQFF. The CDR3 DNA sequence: TGCAGTGCTAATACCGACGGACAGGGTCGTAATGAGCAGTTCTTC.

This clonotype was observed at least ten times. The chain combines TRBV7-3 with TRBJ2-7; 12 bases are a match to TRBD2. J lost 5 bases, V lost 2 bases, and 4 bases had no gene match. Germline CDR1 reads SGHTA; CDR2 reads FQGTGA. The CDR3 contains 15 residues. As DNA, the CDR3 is TGTGCCAGCAGCTTATGGGGACTAGCGGGTGACGAGCAGTACTTC. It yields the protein CASSLWGLAGDEQYF.

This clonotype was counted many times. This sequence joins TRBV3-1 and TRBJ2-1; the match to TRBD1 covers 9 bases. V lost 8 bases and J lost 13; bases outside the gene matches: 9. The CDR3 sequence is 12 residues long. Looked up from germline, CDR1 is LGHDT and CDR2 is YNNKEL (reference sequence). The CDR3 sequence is CASGWDREVQFF. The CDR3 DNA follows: TGTGCCAGCGGCTGGGACAGGGAGGTTCAGTTCTTC.

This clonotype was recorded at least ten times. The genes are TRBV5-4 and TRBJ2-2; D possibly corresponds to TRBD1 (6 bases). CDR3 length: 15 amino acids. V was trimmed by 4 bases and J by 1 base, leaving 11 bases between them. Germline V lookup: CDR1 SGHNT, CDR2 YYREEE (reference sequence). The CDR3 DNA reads TGTGCCAGCAGCATTGACAGGCAGAACACCGGGGAGCTGTTTTTT. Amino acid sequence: CASSIDRQNTGELFF.